These 5 T cell receptor beta chains share one sample of origin, sequenced in a study of T cell responses to AZD1222 COVID-19 vaccine (dated by TCRdb to the early 2020s). Library method: the immunoSEQ multiplex PCR assay. In its TCRdb copy, this immuneACCESS table keeps in-frame sequences only and misses some clones. Where compared with another copy, unresolved V genes explain less than half of these, and the others have no known cause. This sample gives 95,000 to 110,000 clones in total; 91% of them show up just once. The ten biggest clones cover under 50% of the sample. Taken with the paper, the label for time point translates to: baseline before first vaccination. Specimen: peripheral blood, collected on day 0 of AZD1222 vaccination. The origin of the receptors is an adult in good health.

This clone occurred once. The V and J genes are TRBV6-1 and TRBJ2-7; possibly TRBD1 for D (6 bases). Germline lookup yields CDR1 MNHNS and CDR2 SASEGT. This CDR3 is 15 amino acids long. Between the trimmed V and J ends, which lost 2 bases and 0 bases, there was a span of 11 bases. The CDR3 spells CASSEWTVPSYEQYF. For the CDR3, the DNA is TGTGCCAGCAGTGAATGGACAGTACCCTCCTACGAGCAGTACTTC.

This clone has more than one count but fewer than ten. This rearrangement joins TRBV15 to TRBJ1-5, with D possibly being TRBD1 (5 bases). Germline CDR1 LNHNV, CDR2 YYDKDF (reference sequence). There are 16 residues in the CDR3. Trimming stripped 3 bases from V and 6 bases from J, with 18 bases between. In nucleotides, the CDR3 is TGTGCCACCAGCAGGGGGATGAGGAGGGGCAGTCAGCCCCAGCATTTT. Translated: CATSRGMRRGSQPQHF.

The V and J genes are TRBV24-1 and TRBJ2-1; maybe TRBD1 (5 bases). V lost 5 bases and J lost 0, with 13 bases in between. Germline V gene lookup returns CDR1 KGHDR and CDR2 SFDVKD. There are 16 residues in the CDR3. The CDR3 DNA follows: TGTGCCACCAGTGGGCGCCAGGGCCTCTCCTACAATGAGCAGTTCTTC. This codes for CATSGRQGLSYNEQFF.

The genes are TRBV28 and TRBJ2-3; the match to TRBD2 covers 13 bases. V shed 5 bases, J shed 6 bases, and the junction held 17 bases outside the gene matches. The CDR3 runs 19 residues. CDR1 and CDR2 (germline): MDHEN, SYDVKM. The CDR3, as DNA: TGTGCCAGCAGTAAGTCCCCCCGGACTAGCGGGAGTTGGGGCGATACGCAGTATTTT. It codes for CASSKSPRTSGSWGDTQYF.

The chain uses TRBV11-3 and TRBJ2-7, with D possibly matching TRBD1 (6 bases). Trimming stripped 3 bases from V and 5 bases from J, with 14 bases between. The CDR3 spans 14 residues. The germline V gene has CDR1 SGHNT and CDR2 YENEEA. The CDR3 is CASSLAQGFDEQYF. The CDR3 bases are TGTGCCAGCAGCTTGGCCCAGGGGTTCGACGAGCAGTACTTC.